The 5 T cell receptor beta chains below come from one sample, sequenced in a study of blood T cells in healthy people across ages. It was with a sample-barcoded 5' primer and a J-beta primer mix that a second PCR of roughly 7 to 12 cycles was run. TCRdb re-called the 5' RACE reads through MiXCR, storing one row per CDR3 protein. The sample has 700,000 to 900,000 distinct CDR3 sequences, roughly 25% seen once; the top ten hold about 2.9%. The sample was also linked to a second study, of T cells of mothers and their children.

Specimen: blood. These receptors all stem from a boy younger than 18 in good health.

The chain carries TRBV11-2 and TRBJ2-5; D may be TRBD1 (6 bases). V gave up 3 bases and J gave up 4 bases, with 21 bases separating them. Germline CDR1 is SGHAT and CDR2 is FQNNGV. This CDR3 contains 17 residues. CDR3 DNA: TGTGCCAGCAGCTTGTTATCCTACAGGGAGCTCCCAGAGACCCAGTACTTC. Its protein is CASSLLSYRELPETQYF.

This chain links TRBV5-1 with TRBJ2-6, with TRBD1 matching 7 bases. The CDR3 length is 15 residues. V dropped 5 bases and J dropped 4; count of bases not matched to a gene: 6. CDR1 SGHRS and CDR2 YFSETQ come from the germline V gene. The CDR3 is CASRRQGDGANVLTF. The CDR3 region has the DNA TGCGCCAGCAGGCGTCAGGGGGACGGGGCCAACGTCCTGACTTTC.

The chain combines TRBV28 with TRBJ1-5; D is undetermined. CDR3 length equals 16 residues. Germline V gene data show CDR1 as MDHEN and CDR2 as SYDVKM. Trimming cost V 5 bases and J 4 bases, with 18 bases left between them. The CDR3 DNA reads TGTGCCAGCAGTGCATCTTTAAAGTTGGGGAATCAGCCCCAGCATTTT. It yields the protein CASSASLKLGNQPQHF.

This clonotype was counted between two and nine times. The chain links TRBV10-1 to TRBJ2-5; D unclear. Trimming left V 2 bases short and J 11 bases short, with 18 bases between. Germline CDR1 and CDR2: WNHNN and SYGVQD (reference sequence). The CDR3 is 14 residues long. CDR3 in DNA: TGCGCCAGCAGTGAGGGGGTTTTTGGCGTGGAGCAGTACTTC. Its protein product is CASSEGVFGVEQYF.

On this clonotype itself: Just one base apart from a much larger clone, this may be a read error. This chain joins TRBV2 and TRBJ2-4; D gene ambiguous. The CDR3 contains 19 residues. Germline V CDR1 and CDR2: SNHLY, FYNNEI. In DNA form, the CDR3 reads TGTGCCAGCAGTGAAGGGCCAGAGTGGACGGGTATAGCCAACAACATTCAGTACTTC. Translated: CASSEGPEWTGIANNIQYF. The full variable domain, rest sourced from reference TRBV2 and TRBJ2-4, is EPEVTQTPSHQVTQMGQEVILRCVPISNHLYFYWYRQILGQKVEFLVSFYNNEISEKSEIFDDQFSVERPDGSNFTLKIRSTKLEDSAMYFCASSEGPEWTGIANNIQYFGAGTRLSVL.